This TCR beta chain was captured by sequencing in a study of cytomegalovirus exposure and HLA in healthy donors. General study points: Looking again later, the authors saw that most CMV-associated TCR beta chains seemed HLA-restricted. The HLA-A and HLA-B alleles of most subjects were reportedly predicted accurately from TCR beta sequences. There was a cluster of highly shared sequence variants that was likely a sequencing artifact.

This CDR3 is 12 amino acids long. Trimming left V 4 bases short and J 9 bases short, with 8 bases between. Germline CDR1 and CDR2: SGHDT and YYEEEE. Concerning this clone itself: Its target is not known.

The PCR employed 60 Vbeta primers together with 13 Jbeta primers. The table came from immunoSEQ multiplex PCR; TCRdb's copy has only in-frame clones and leaves some out. The sample comprises under 150,000 clones, 68% of which are singletons, and about 4.5% rests with the top ten. The gene calls are TRBV5-6 and TRBJ1-6, with a possible D match to TRBD1 (5 bases). The source of this sequence is a man aged 55 to 70 in good health and CMV-seronegative. The sequenced sample consisted of PBMCs. The CDR3 here is CASSPQGSPLHF. The CDR3 DNA is TGTGCCAGCAGCCCGCAGGGTTCACCCCTCCACTTT.